This T cell receptor beta chain was profiled in a study of beta chain features in type 1 diabetes. The CDR3 covers 15 residues. J was trimmed by 4 bases and V by 2 bases; bases with no gene match: 2. Germline V gene lookup returns CDR1 KGHSH and CDR2 LQKENI. Points from the study as a whole: Cells with high TCR expression could be over-represented by cDNA sequencing. Insertions were fewer and deletions more numerous at VDJ junctions in type 1 diabetes patients. The naive, central memory and Treg TCRB repertoires showed an apparent similarity that was greater among patients than among healthy donors.

Expressed TCRB transcripts got sequenced, as all isolated RNA was reverse transcribed. Measured with immunoSEQ multiplex PCR; TCRdb has only the in-frame clones, and not every one. Counted here are about 240,000 clones, roughly 30% occurring once; the ten biggest clones make up under 4.5%. This clone was detected ten times or more. The antigen is not known. This rearrangement joins TRBV18 to TRBJ2-2; TRBD1 aligns across 9 bases. Sample: central memory CD4+ T cells from blood. This clonotype was sampled from a young man in good health. The CDR3 DNA reads TGTGCCAGCTCACCATCGGGACAGGGCACCGGGGAGCTGTTTTTT. This encodes CASSPSGQGTGELFF.